A single sample is the source of the 28 T cell receptor beta chains below, sequenced in a study of T cell responses to AZD1222 COVID-19 vaccine. Some clones are missing from TCRdb's copy, which holds only in-frame ones; the method was immunoSEQ multiplex PCR. The sample has more than 250,000 clones; roughly 93% are singletons. Sequenced here: peripheral blood, sampled on day 0 of AZD1222 vaccination. The source of these receptors is an adult in good health.

The V call is TRBV3-1 (or the pseudogene TRBV3-2), the J call TRBJ2-3; D not certain. The CDR3 covers 13 residues. CDR1 LGHDT and CDR2 YNNKEL come from the germline V gene (reference sequence). Trimming pared 4 bases from V and 5 bases from J, leaving 10 bases between. Here the CDR3 DNA reads TGTGCCAGCAGCCCCCCCTCCCGAGATACGCAGTATTTT. It specifies CASSPPSRDTQYF.

The chain couples TRBV7-3 to TRBJ2-3; maybe TRBD1 (6 bases). Germline CDR1 is SGHTA and CDR2 is FQGTGA. V was shortened by 5 bases and J by 2 bases, with 14 bases between the two germline ends. The CDR3 has 15 amino acids. The chain's CDR3 is CASSVQGGSTDTQYF. Written as DNA, the CDR3 is TGTGCCAGCAGCGTACAAGGGGGTTCCACAGATACGCAGTATTTT.

V and J are TRBV2 and TRBJ2-7; 7 bases are shared with TRBD1. Looked up from germline, CDR1 is SNHLY and CDR2 is FYNNEI. The V segment lost 7 bases and the J segment 4 bases; nucleotides outside the gene matches: 10. The CDR3 runs to 14 residues. This chain's CDR3 is CASTKQGSEYEQYF. CDR3 in DNA: TGTGCCAGCACGAAACAGGGGAGTGAGTACGAGCAGTACTTC. The variable domain in full, completed from reference TRBV2 and TRBJ2-7, reads EPEVTQTPSHQVTQMGQEVILRCVPISNHLYFYWYRQILGQKVEFLVSFYNNEISEKSEIFDDQFSVERPDGSNFTLKIRSTKLEDSAMYFCASTKQGSEYEQYFGPGTRLTVT.

V is TRBV3-1 (or the pseudogene TRBV3-2) and J is TRBJ2-3; D not certain. The CDR3 length is 13 residues. CDR1 and CDR2 (germline): LGHDT, YNNKEL (reference sequence). V gave up 0 bases and J gave up 7 bases, with 8 bases separating them. CDR3 coding DNA: TGTGCCAGCAGCCAAGAGAATATATATACGCAGTATTTT. Translating it yields CASSQENIYTQYF.

The rearrangement links TRBV6-5 to TRBJ1-2; perhaps TRBD1 as D (5 bases). Germline V CDR1 and CDR2: MNHEY, SVGAGI. CDR3 length equals 14 residues. Trimming cost V 2 bases and J 4 bases, with 11 bases left between them. The CDR3 region is CASSYTRAAYGYTF. The CDR3 DNA follows: TGTGCCAGCAGTTACACCAGGGCAGCCTATGGCTACACCTTC.

The chain links TRBV30 to TRBJ1-5; 11 nucleotides match TRBD1. Germline V gives CDR1 GTSNPN, CDR2 SVGIG (reference sequence). The J segment lost 2 bases and the V segment lost 2 bases, leaving 8 bases of the junction unmatched. CDR3 length equals 17 residues. The CDR3 protein is CAWSPGQGATRNQPQHF. The CDR3 bases are TGTGCCTGGAGTCCCGGACAGGGGGCGACCCGCAATCAGCCCCAGCATTTT.

This clone was detected once. The chain recombines TRBV11-3 with TRBJ2-1; 7 nucleotides match TRBD2. Losses at the gene ends were 1 base for V and 0 bases for J; bases not matched to a gene: 0. CDR1 and CDR2 (germline): SGHNT, YENEEA. The CDR3 loop spans 15 amino acids. The CDR3 coding sequence is TGTGCCAGCAGCTTAGGCGGGGGCTCCTACAATGAGCAGTTCTTC. Protein product: CASSLGGGSYNEQFF.

This chain connects TRBV5-4 to TRBJ1-2; unclear D gene. Deletions cut 0 bases from V and 4 bases from J, with 16 bases between. Germline CDR1 SGHNT, CDR2 YYREEE (reference sequence). This CDR3 contains 16 residues. The CDR3 coding sequence is TGTGCCAGCAGCTTGGGGGGAGGGCAGTCCTTCTATGGCTACACCTTC. Its translation is CASSLGGGQSFYGYTF.

The rearrangement joins TRBV28 to TRBJ2-7; 7 positions match TRBD1. Trimming at V came to 3 bases and at J to 5 bases, leaving 7 bases not matched to a gene. CDR1 is MDHEN, CDR2 SYDVKM, per germline. The length of the CDR3 is 14 residues. The CDR3 DNA reads TGTGCCAGCAGTTTGGACAGGTCTGTGGACGAGCAGTACTTC. Its protein product is CASSLDRSVDEQYF.

The chain combines TRBV12-3 or TRBV12-4 with TRBJ2-1; D is unclear. V was trimmed by 4 bases and J by 5 bases, leaving 6 bases between them. The CDR3 contains 12 residues. In DNA form, the CDR3 reads TGTGCCAGCAGTTCAAGTAACAATGAGCAGTTCTTC. Amino acids: CASSSSNNEQFF.

The J gene is TRBJ2-5, the V gene TRBV18, with 12 nucleotides matching TRBD2. This CDR3 is 18 amino acids long. Germline trimming cut 0 bases from V and 0 bases from J; bases unmatched to any gene: 5. CDR1 and CDR2 from the germline V gene are KGHSH and LQKENI. The CDR3: CASSPPGLAGQYQETQYF. DNA for the CDR3: TGTGCCAGCTCACCACCGGGACTAGCGGGCCAGTACCAAGAGACCCAGTACTTC.

The chain carries TRBV20-1 and TRBJ1-1, with D unclear. The CDR3 extends over 11 amino acids. V was cut by 8 bases and J by 1 base, with 8 bases left in between. The germline CDR1 and CDR2 sequences are DFQATT and SNEGSKA (reference sequence). The chain's CDR3 is CSPSENTEAFF. CDR3 nucleotides: TGCAGTCCCTCTGAGAACACTGAAGCTTTCTTT.

The chain carries TRBV7-9 and TRBJ2-7; 8 nucleotides align to TRBD1. The germline gives CDR1 SEHNR, CDR2 FQNEAQ (reference sequence). The CDR3 is 14 residues long. The ends lost 1 base at V and 4 bases at J; junction bases unmatched: 3. DNA for the CDR3: TGTGCCAGCAGCTTAGGGACAGGGCAGTACGAGCAGTACTTC. Its protein is CASSLGTGQYEQYF.

This clone has more than one count but fewer than ten. V gene TRBV6-4 combines with J gene TRBJ2-3; D is ambiguous. Germline V gene lookup returns CDR1 MRHNA and CDR2 SNTAGT. Trimming pared 5 bases from V and 0 bases from J, leaving 6 bases between. The CDR3 contains 13 residues. The DNA of the CDR3 is TGTGCCAGCAGTTCGACTAGCACAGATACGCAGTATTTT. Its protein is CASSSTSTDTQYF.

This chain connects TRBV6-5 to TRBJ1-6; 8 nucleotides agree with TRBD1. The junction had 8 bases not matched to a gene; V was cut back by 6 bases and J by 7 bases. This CDR3 has 15 amino acids. Germline V lookup: CDR1 MNHEY, CDR2 SVGAGI. The DNA of the CDR3 is TGTGCCAGCAGGACTCGGACAGGGCTGAATTCACCCCTCCACTTT. Translated, it gives CASRTRTGLNSPLHF.

This clone has a single count. V and J are TRBV7-8 and TRBJ1-4; D is possibly TRBD1 (6 bases). The germline CDR1 and CDR2 sequences are SGHVS and FQNEAQ. The length of the CDR3 is 15 residues. The V end was cut by 0 bases, the J end by 8 bases, with 13 bases between. The CDR3 protein is CASSLAVPRGEKLFF. The CDR3 nucleotides read TGTGCCAGCAGCTTAGCGGTCCCTAGGGGGGAAAAACTGTTTTTT.

The CDR3: CASSLRGADRKNTEAFF. The DNA for the CDR3 is TGTGCCAGTAGCTTACGTGGGGCAGATCGGAAGAACACTGAAGCTTTCTTT. The chain combines TRBV19 with TRBJ1-1; D is possibly TRBD1 (5 bases). CDR1 and CDR2 (germline): LNHDA, SQIVND (reference sequence). This CDR3 has 17 amino acids. The V end lost 6 bases, the J end lost 1 base, and 21 bases lay between the germline ends.

This clone was observed a handful of times. The chain joins TRBV27 to TRBJ2-7; D may match TRBD1 or TRBD2 (5 bases each). V lost 8 bases to trimming and J lost 5 bases, with 16 bases between them. Germline CDR1 MNHEY, CDR2 SMNVEV (reference sequence). The CDR3 covers 13 residues. For the CDR3, the DNA is TGTGCCAGCGGGGGATGGGGCGAAAACGAGCAGTACTTC. It yields the protein CASGGWGENEQYF.

The chain carries TRBV4-1 and TRBJ2-7; 7 bases are shared with TRBD1. CDR3 length: 14 residues. Germline-derived CDR1 and CDR2 are MGHRA and YSYEKL. J gave up 2 bases and V 0 bases, and 1 base lay outside the gene matches. CDR3 residues: CASSQEDRAYEQYF. CDR3 DNA sequence: TGCGCCAGCAGCCAAGAAGACAGGGCCTACGAGCAGTACTTC.

The rearrangement uses TRBV3-1 (or the pseudogene TRBV3-2) and TRBJ2-7; TRBD1 agrees at 8 bases. V lost 2 bases to trimming and J lost 2 bases; unmatched junction nucleotides: 2. The CDR3 spans 14 residues. CDR1 and CDR2 (germline): LGHDT, YNNKEL (reference sequence). The CDR3 loop is CASSQTQGAYEQYF. CDR3 nucleotides: TGTGCCAGCAGCCAAACACAGGGGGCCTACGAGCAGTACTTC.

V and J are TRBV24-1 and TRBJ2-3; the match to TRBD2 covers 11 bases. Germline V gives CDR1 KGHDR, CDR2 SFDVKD. V gave up 10 bases and J gave up 3 bases; unmatched junction bases: 8. This CDR3 has 15 residues. The CDR3 coding sequence is TGTGCCACTAATAGCGGGGGGGCGGGGACAGATACGCAGTATTTT. Amino acid sequence: CATNSGGAGTDTQYF.

The J gene is TRBJ2-5, the V gene TRBV6-1; 11 bases match TRBD1. V shed 5 bases, J shed 5 bases, and the junction held 4 bases outside the gene matches. Germline V gene lookup returns CDR1 MNHNS and CDR2 SASEGT. This CDR3 contains 14 residues. CDR3 bases: TGTGCCAGCAGTTTAGGGACAGGGGGGGAGACCCAGTACTTC. Translating it yields CASSLGTGGETQYF.

This chain links TRBV25-1 with TRBJ1-2, with 7 nucleotides matching TRBD1. Germline CDR1 reads MGHDK; CDR2 reads SYGVNS. The CDR3 contains 13 residues. V shed 8 bases and J 4 bases; nucleotides not matched to a gene: 7. This chain's CDR3 is CASGQADLYGYTF. The CDR3 nucleotides are TGTGCCAGCGGACAGGCGGACCTCTATGGCTACACCTTC.

The gene calls are TRBV9 and TRBJ1-4; TRBD1 might be the D (6 bases). The CDR3 runs to 14 residues. Germline V gene data show CDR1 as SGDLS and CDR2 as YYNGEE. Trimming left V 4 bases short and J 7 bases short, with 14 bases between. The CDR3 DNA reads as TGTGCCAGCAGCTTACAGGGCTCAGCTGAAAAACTGTTTTTT. This encodes CASSLQGSAEKLFF.

The genes are TRBV10-3 and TRBJ2-1; D gene unclear. V lost 6 bases, J lost 0 bases, and 12 bases lay in between. CDR1 ENHRY and CDR2 SYGVKD come from the germline V gene. The CDR3 spans 15 residues. The CDR3 DNA sequence: TGTGCCATCAGACCACTGGTAAGCTCCTACAATGAGCAGTTCTTC. Translating it yields CAIRPLVSSYNEQFF.

The chain joins TRBV5-1 to TRBJ1-1; D is unclear. This CDR3 spans 14 amino acids. Trimming left V 1 base short and J 0 bases short, with 7 bases between. Per the germline V gene, CDR1 is SGHRS and CDR2 is YFSETQ. The CDR3 here is CASSLNLMNTEAFF. The DNA for the CDR3 is TGCGCCAGCAGCTTGAACCTCATGAACACTGAAGCTTTCTTT.

The chain has TRBV7-3 and TRBJ2-3, with TRBD2 as a possible D gene (6 bases). This CDR3 spans 15 amino acids. Germline loops: CDR1 SGHTA, CDR2 FQGTGA. Deletions cut 4 bases from V and 2 bases from J, with 13 bases between. The CDR3 region has the DNA TGTGCCAGCAGCTCCTTAGCGGCATCCACAGATACGCAGTATTTT. Protein sequence: CASSSLAASTDTQYF.

The rearrangement joins TRBV16 to TRBJ1-1; no firm D call. V was trimmed by 0 bases and J by 3 bases, leaving 14 bases between them. Germline CDR1 KGHSY, CDR2 FQNENV. The CDR3 has 16 amino acids. The CDR3 sequence is CASSQSGRGSDTEAFF. CDR3 DNA: TGTGCCAGCAGCCAATCGGGCCGGGGATCGGACACTGAAGCTTTCTTT.